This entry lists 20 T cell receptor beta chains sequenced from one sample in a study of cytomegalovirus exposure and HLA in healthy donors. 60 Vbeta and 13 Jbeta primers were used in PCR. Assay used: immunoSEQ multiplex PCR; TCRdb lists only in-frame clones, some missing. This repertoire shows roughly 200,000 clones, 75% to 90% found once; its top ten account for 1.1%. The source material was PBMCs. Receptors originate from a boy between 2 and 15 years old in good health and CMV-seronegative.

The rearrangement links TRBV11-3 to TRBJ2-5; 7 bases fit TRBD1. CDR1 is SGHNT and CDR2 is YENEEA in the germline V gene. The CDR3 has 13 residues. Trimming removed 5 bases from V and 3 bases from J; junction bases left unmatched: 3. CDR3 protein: CASSLGQEETQYF. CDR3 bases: TGTGCCAGCAGCCTAGGACAGGAAGAGACCCAGTACTTC.

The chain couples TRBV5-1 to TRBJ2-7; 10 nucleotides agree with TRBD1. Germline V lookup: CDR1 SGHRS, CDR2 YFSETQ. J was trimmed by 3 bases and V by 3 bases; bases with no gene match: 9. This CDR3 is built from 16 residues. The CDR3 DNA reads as TGCGCCAGCAGCTCCTACAGGGACAGGGGATTCTACGAGCAGTACTTC. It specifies CASSSYRDRGFYEQYF.

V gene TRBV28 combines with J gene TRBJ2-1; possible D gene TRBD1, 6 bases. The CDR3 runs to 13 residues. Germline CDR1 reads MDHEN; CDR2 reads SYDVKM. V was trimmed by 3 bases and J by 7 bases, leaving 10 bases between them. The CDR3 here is CASSFDQGNEQFF. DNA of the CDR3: TGTGCCAGCAGTTTCGATCAGGGGAATGAGCAGTTCTTC.

This CDR3 reads CASSLLGPGRTGNTIYF. The CDR3 DNA is TGTGCCAGCAGCTTGCTCGGTCCGGGTCGCACTGGAAACACCATATATTTT. The chain is built from TRBV5-6 and TRBJ1-3; D is uncertain. This CDR3 contains 17 residues. The V and J ends lost 1 base and 2 bases respectively, with 16 bases between them. Germline V CDR1 and CDR2: SGHDT, YYEEEE.

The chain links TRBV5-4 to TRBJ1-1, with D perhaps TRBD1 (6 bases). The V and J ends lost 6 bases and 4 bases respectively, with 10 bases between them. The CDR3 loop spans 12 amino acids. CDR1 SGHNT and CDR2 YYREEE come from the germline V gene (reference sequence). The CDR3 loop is CASTLGGTEAFF. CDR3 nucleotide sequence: TGTGCCAGCACCCTAGGGGGCACTGAAGCTTTCTTT. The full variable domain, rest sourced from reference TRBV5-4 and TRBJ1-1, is ETGVTQSPTHLIKTRGQQVTLRCSSQSGHNTVSWYQQALGQGPQFIFQYYREEENGRGNFPPRFSGLQFPNYSSELNVNALELDDSALYLCASTLGGTEAFFGQGTRLTVV.

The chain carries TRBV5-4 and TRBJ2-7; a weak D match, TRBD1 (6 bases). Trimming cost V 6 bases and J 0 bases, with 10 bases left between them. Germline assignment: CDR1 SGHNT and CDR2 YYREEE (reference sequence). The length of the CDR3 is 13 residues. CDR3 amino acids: CASIRDNSYEQYF. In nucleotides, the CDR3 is TGTGCCAGCATTAGGGACAACTCCTACGAGCAGTACTTC.

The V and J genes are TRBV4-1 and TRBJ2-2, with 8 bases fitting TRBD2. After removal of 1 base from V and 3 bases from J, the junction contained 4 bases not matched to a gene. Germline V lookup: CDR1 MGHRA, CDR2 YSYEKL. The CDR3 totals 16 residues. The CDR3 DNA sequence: TGCGCCAGCAGCCAAGGCGACGGGAGGGACACCGGGGAGCTGTTTTTT. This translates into CASSQGDGRDTGELFF.

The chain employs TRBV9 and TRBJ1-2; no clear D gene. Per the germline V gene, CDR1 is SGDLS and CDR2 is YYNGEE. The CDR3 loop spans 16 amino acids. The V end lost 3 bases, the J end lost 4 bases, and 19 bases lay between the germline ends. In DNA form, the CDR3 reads TGTGCCAGCAGCGACCGACTCACGGGAGATCCCTATGGCTACACCTTC. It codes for CASSDRLTGDPYGYTF. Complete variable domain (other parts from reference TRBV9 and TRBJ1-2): DSGVTQTPKHLITATGQRVTLRCSPRSGDLSVYWYQQSLDQGLQFLIQYYNGEERAKGNILERFSAQQFPDLHSELNLSSLELGDSALYFCASSDRLTGDPYGYTFGSGTRLTVV.

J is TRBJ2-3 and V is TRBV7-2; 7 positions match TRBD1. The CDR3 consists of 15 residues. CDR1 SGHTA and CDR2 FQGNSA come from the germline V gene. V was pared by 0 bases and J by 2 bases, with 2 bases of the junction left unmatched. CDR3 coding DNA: TGTGCCAGCAGCTTAGCGGGGACAGACACAGATACGCAGTATTTT. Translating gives CASSLAGTDTDTQYF.

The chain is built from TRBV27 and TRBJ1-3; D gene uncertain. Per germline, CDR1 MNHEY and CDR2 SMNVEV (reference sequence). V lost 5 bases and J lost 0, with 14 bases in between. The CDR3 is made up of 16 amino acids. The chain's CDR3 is CASSEVSPSSGNTIYF. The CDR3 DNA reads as TGTGCCAGCAGTGAAGTCTCCCCCAGCTCTGGAAACACCATATATTTT.

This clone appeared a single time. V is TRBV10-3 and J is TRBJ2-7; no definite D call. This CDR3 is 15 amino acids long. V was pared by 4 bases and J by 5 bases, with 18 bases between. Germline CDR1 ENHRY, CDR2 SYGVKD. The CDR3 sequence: CAISVSSGSRNEQYF. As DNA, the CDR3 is TGTGCCATCAGTGTGTCTTCGGGTTCTAGGAACGAGCAGTACTTC.

In nucleotides, the CDR3 is TGTGCCAGCAGTTTAACACTAGAAGGGAGCCGGTACGAGCAGTACTTC. It is translated as CASSLTLEGSRYEQYF. The V call is TRBV27, the J call TRBJ2-7; a weak D match, TRBD2 (5 bases). Germline V lookup: CDR1 MNHEY, CDR2 SMNVEV (reference sequence). The CDR3 length is 16 residues. V lost 2 bases and J lost 4, with 18 bases in between.

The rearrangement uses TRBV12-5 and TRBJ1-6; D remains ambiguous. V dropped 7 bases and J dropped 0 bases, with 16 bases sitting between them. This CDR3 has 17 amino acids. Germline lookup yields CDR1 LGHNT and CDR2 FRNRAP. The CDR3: CASAYGTGSSYNSPLHF. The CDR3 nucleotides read TGTGCTAGTGCCTACGGAACGGGGAGCTCCTATAATTCACCCCTCCACTTT.

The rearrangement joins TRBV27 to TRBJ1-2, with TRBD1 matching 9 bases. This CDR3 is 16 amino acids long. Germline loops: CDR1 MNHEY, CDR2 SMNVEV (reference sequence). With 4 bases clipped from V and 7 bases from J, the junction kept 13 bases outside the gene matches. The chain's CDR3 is CASSSQAGTGRSGYTF. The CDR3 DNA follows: TGTGCCAGCAGTTCTCAAGCCGGGACAGGGAGAAGTGGCTACACCTTC.

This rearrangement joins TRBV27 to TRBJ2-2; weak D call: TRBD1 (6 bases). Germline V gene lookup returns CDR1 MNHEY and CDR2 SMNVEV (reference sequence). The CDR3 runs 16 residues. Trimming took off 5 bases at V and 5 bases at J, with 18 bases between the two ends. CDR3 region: CASSRLGQTRTGELFF. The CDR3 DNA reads TGTGCCAGCAGTCGCCTGGGACAAACGAGGACCGGGGAGCTGTTTTTT.

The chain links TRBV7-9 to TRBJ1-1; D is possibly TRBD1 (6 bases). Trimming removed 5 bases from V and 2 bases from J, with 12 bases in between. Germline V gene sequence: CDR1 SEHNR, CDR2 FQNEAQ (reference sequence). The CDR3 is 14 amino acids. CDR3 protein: CASSQQGDNTEAFF. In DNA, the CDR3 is TGTGCCAGCAGCCAACAGGGAGATAACACTGAAGCTTTCTTT. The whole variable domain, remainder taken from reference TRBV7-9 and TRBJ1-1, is DTGVSQNPRHKITKRGQNVTFRCDPISEHNRLYWYRQTLGQGPEFLTYFQNEAQLEKSRLLSDRFSAERPKGSFSTLEIQRTEQGDSAMYLCASSQQGDNTEAFFGQGTRLTVV.

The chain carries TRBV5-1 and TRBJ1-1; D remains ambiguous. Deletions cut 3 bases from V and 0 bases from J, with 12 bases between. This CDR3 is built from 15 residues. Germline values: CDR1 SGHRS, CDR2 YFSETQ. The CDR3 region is CASSSGSVMNTEAFF. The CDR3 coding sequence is TGCGCCAGCAGCTCCGGCAGCGTTATGAACACTGAAGCTTTCTTT.

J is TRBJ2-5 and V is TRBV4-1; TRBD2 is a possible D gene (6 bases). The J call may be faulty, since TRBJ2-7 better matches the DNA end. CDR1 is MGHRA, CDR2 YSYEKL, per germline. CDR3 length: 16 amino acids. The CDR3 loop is CASSQEGGALSYEQYF. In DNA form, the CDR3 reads TGCGCCAGCAGCCAAGAGGGCGGGGCCCTCTCCTACGAGCAGTACTTC.

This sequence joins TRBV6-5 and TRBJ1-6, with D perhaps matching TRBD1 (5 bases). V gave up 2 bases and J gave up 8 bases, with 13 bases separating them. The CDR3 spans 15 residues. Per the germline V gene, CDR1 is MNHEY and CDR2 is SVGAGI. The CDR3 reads CASSYTTGGYSPLHF. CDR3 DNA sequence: TGTGCCAGCAGTTACACCACAGGAGGGTATTCACCCCTCCACTTT.

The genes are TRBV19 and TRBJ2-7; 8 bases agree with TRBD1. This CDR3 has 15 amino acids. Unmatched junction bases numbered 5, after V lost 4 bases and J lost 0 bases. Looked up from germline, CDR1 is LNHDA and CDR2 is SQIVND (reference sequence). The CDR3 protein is CASSTYRGYSYEQYF. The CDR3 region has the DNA TGTGCCAGTAGTACTTACAGGGGGTACTCCTACGAGCAGTACTTC.